The 11 T cell receptor beta chains in this list originate from one sample, sequenced in a study of cytomegalovirus exposure and HLA in healthy donors. 60 Vbeta and 13 Jbeta primers were used in PCR. Sequenced by immunoSEQ multiplex PCR; TCRdb stores in-frame clones only, minus some. This table has 210,000 or so clones, approximately 80% appearing once. The sequenced material came from PBMCs. The receptors come from a boy aged 2 to 10 in good health and CMV-seronegative.

The J gene is TRBJ1-2, the V gene TRBV2, with TRBD1 matching over 7 bases. This CDR3 region has 13 residues. J gave up 5 bases and V 4 bases, and 4 bases lay outside the gene matches. CDR1 is SNHLY, CDR2 FYNNEI, per germline. The CDR3 DNA is TGTGCCAGCAGTGGGAGGGACAGTTATGGCTACACCTTC. Encoded protein: CASSGRDSYGYTF.

The chain has TRBV5-4 and TRBJ2-1; TRBD2 aligns across 8 bases. The CDR3 is made up of 15 amino acids. V was clipped by 0 bases and J by 4 bases; unmatched bases: 3. Germline CDR1 SGHNT, CDR2 YYREEE (reference sequence). CDR3 sequence: CASSLGAGGYNEQFF. The DNA for the CDR3 is TGTGCCAGCAGCTTGGGTGCGGGGGGATACAATGAGCAGTTCTTC.

V is TRBV6-5 and J is TRBJ2-5, with D possibly matching TRBD2 (6 bases). Trimming pared 11 bases from V and 2 bases from J, leaving 12 bases between. The CDR3 length is 12 residues. CDR1 is MNHEY and CDR2 is SVGAGI in the germline V gene. The CDR3 coding sequence is TGTGCCTCCAATCGGGGGCAAGAGACCCAGTACTTC. Its protein product is CASNRGQETQYF.

This rearrangement joins TRBV10-3 to TRBJ2-1; TRBD2 agrees at 12 bases. CDR1 is ENHRY and CDR2 is SYGVKD in the germline V gene. V lost 2 bases, J lost 5 bases, and 7 bases stayed unmatched. CDR3 length equals 17 residues. The CDR3 nucleotides are TGTGCCATCAGTGAGCGGGGTCTAGCGGGGGGGGACAATGAGCAGTTCTTC. This codes for CAISERGLAGGDNEQFF.

This chain uses TRBV18 with TRBJ2-5; 7 bases fit TRBD2. The length of the CDR3 is 15 residues. The trim removed 6 bases at V and 4 bases at J, leaving 11 bases unmatched. Germline lookup yields CDR1 KGHSH and CDR2 LQKENI. As DNA, the CDR3 is TGTGCCAGCTCCCCCCAACTAGCGTTGAGAGAGACCCAGTACTTC. Its protein is CASSPQLALRETQYF.

The CDR3 sequence: CASSPGQGFNYGYTF. DNA of the CDR3: TGTGCCAGCAGCCCTGGACAGGGGTTCAACTATGGCTACACCTTC. The V gene is TRBV5-4, the J gene TRBJ1-2; 9 nucleotides agree with TRBD1. V trimming: 4 bases; J trimming: 2 bases; junction bases outside the gene matches: 6. From germline, CDR1 is SGHNT and CDR2 YYREEE (reference sequence). The CDR3 loop spans 15 amino acids.

The chain joins TRBV18 to TRBJ2-7; a weak D match, TRBD1 (5 bases). This CDR3 has 14 residues. V was clipped by 3 bases and J by 3 bases, with 12 bases between them. Germline CDR1 reads KGHSH; CDR2 reads LQKENI. The CDR3 DNA reads TGTGCCAGCTCACCGCAAGGACACAGCTACGAGCAGTACTTC. Its translation is CASSPQGHSYEQYF.

The V call is TRBV4-1, the J call TRBJ2-3; 9 bases fit TRBD2. Germline lookup yields CDR1 MGHRA and CDR2 YSYEKL. This CDR3 region has 16 residues. V lost 0 bases to trimming and J lost 5 bases; unmatched junction nucleotides: 6. The CDR3 region is CASSQEVAGAGDTQYF. The CDR3 nucleotides are TGCGCCAGCAGCCAAGAGGTAGCGGGGGCTGGAGATACGCAGTATTTT.

J is TRBJ2-7 and V is TRBV6-5, with 7 bases fitting TRBD2. This CDR3 comprises 15 residues. From germline, CDR1 is MNHEY and CDR2 SVGAGI. Unmatched junction bases numbered 12, after V lost 6 bases and J lost 4 bases. The CDR3 bases are TGTGCCAGCAGCTCCTGGGGGGAGCGGGGTTACGAGCAGTACTTC. Translation gives CASSSWGERGYEQYF.

J is TRBJ2-1 and V is TRBV2, with 10 bases that match TRBD1. Trimming removed 6 bases from V and 7 bases from J; junction bases left unmatched: 9. Germline values: CDR1 SNHLY, CDR2 FYNNEI. This CDR3 spans 15 amino acids. Here the CDR3 DNA reads TGTGCCAGCAGACCCGGGACAGGGGTAGAAAATGAGCAGTTCTTC. Its protein is CASRPGTGVENEQFF.

The V gene is TRBV2, the J gene TRBJ1-4; 10 bases agree with TRBD1. The CDR3 has 14 amino acids. J was trimmed by 4 bases and V by 6 bases; bases with no gene match: 2. From germline, CDR1 is SNHLY and CDR2 FYNNEI. The CDR3 DNA sequence: TGTGCCAGCAGGAGGGACAGGGGTAATGAAAAACTGTTTTTT. Encoded protein: CASRRDRGNEKLFF.